A selection of T cell receptor beta chains follows, all from one sample in a study of human T cells and chemical hapten exposure. TCRdb re-called the RACE reads with MiXCR, one entry per CDR3 protein. The sample has around 130,000 distinct CDR3 sequences, about 11% seen once; the top ten hold more than 2%. The specimen was whole blood, collected in connection with sensitization to the hapten diphenylcyclopropenone (DPC). The source of these receptors is a woman aged 45-59 years with alopecia areata. Some clones in this sample may be carry-over from other donors' samples. The CDR3 runs from the conserved cysteine through the conserved F or W. The D gene is left open where the match is weak. The size entry is marked missing in some rows and otherwise reads once, few, many or a size class.

d_call clone_size j_call v_call cdr3_length cdr3_nt cdr3_aa
TRBD1 - TRBJ1-1 TRBV29-1 14 TGCAGCGTTGAACGGGACAGGGGGCTAACTGAAGCTTTCTTT CSVERDRGLTEAFF
- - TRBJ1-4 TRBV27 16 TGTGCCAGCAGCCCGAGTCCCTGTGCAACTAATGAAAAACTGTTTTTT CASSPSPCATNEKLFF
- - TRBJ1-5 TRBV6-6 10 TGTGCCAGCAGCCCGGGGCCCCAGCATTTT CASSPGPQHF
- few TRBJ2-5 TRBV20-1 12 TGCAGTGCTAGTCATCAGGGGGGGACCCAGTACTTC CSASHQGGTQYF
- few TRBJ1-5 TRBV5-1 15 TGCGCCAGCAGCTTGTCATGGGGGGAAGAAGAGCCCCAGCATTTT CASSLSWGEEEPQHF
- many TRBJ2-3 TRBV12-3/TRBV12-4 13 TGTGCCAGCAGCCAAACTAGCTCAGATACGCAGTATTTT CASSQTSSDTQYF
- few TRBJ1-4 TRBV29-1 15 TGCAGCGTTGATGACGGGTGGGGACCAAATGAAAAACTGTTTTTT CSVDDGWGPNEKLFF
- - TRBJ2-7 TRBV7-2 13 TGTGCCAGCAGCCCTCAGGACGGTTACGAGCAGTACTTC CASSPQDGYEQYF
- many TRBJ2-4 TRBV20-1 17 TGCAGTGCTCGTGGGTCGGGGCAATCAGGTTCGCTACCCATTCAGTACTTC CSARGSGQSGSLPIQYF
- - TRBJ1-1 TRBV20-1 15 TGCAGTGCTAGAGTGGCAGGGGCCCCGAACACTGAAGCTTTCTTT CSARVAGAPNTEAFF
- - TRBJ2-7 TRBV6-6 15 TGTGCCAGCAGACACGGGGCGGGCCCTACCTACGAGCAGTACTTC CASRHGAGPTYEQYF
- few TRBJ1-2 TRBV6-2/TRBV6-3 17 TGTGCCAGCAGTTACCAGGACACGTACGGGGCCTACTATGGCTACACCTTC CASSYQDTYGAYYGYTF
- many TRBJ2-3 TRBV20-1 12 TGCAGTGCTAGAGCGAGCACAGATACGCAGTATTTT CSARASTDTQYF
- - TRBJ2-7 TRBV20-1 14 TGCAGTGCCCCCCGCGGGGCCTTCTCCTACGAGCAGTACTTC CSAPRGAFSYEQYF
- - TRBJ1-6 TRBV20-1 14 TGCAGTGCTAGAGGTCCAGGGGATAATTCACCCCTCCACTTT CSARGPGDNSPLHF
- many TRBJ1-1 TRBV20-1 16 TGCAGTGCTAGGCCCTGGGAGAAGGATATGAACACTGAAGCTTTCTTT CSARPWEKDMNTEAFF
- - TRBJ1-4 TRBV7-2 15 TGTGCCAGCAGCGTAAGCCACAGCTCTAATGAAAAACTGTTTTTT CASSVSHSSNEKLFF
TRBD1 - TRBJ1-5 TRBV5-6 14 TGTGCCAGCAGCCCGGGACAGGGGGCCCAGCCCCAGCATTTT CASSPGQGAQPQHF
TRBD1 few TRBJ2-5 TRBV2 16 TGTGCCAGCAGTGACGTAGGGACAGGCCCGAGGGAGACCCAGTACTTC CASSDVGTGPRETQYF
- few TRBJ2-4 TRBV27 13 TGTGCCAGCAGTCCAACGGACAGAAACATTCAGTACTTC CASSPTDRNIQYF
- - TRBJ1-1 TRBV7-2 14 TGTGCCAGCAGCTTTCCCAGGGGACCCCAGGAAGCTTTCTTT CASSFPRGPQEAFF
- many TRBJ2-3 TRBV4-3 14 TGCGCCAGCAGCCAGGGGGTTTTCACAGATACGCAGTATTTT CASSQGVFTDTQYF
- - TRBJ1-2 TRBV12-3/TRBV12-4 12 TGTGCCAGCACTGGTAGGGCTGAAGGCTACACCTTC CASTGRAEGYTF
TRBD1 few TRBJ1-1 TRBV6-5 14 TGTGCCAGCAGCCCCCCAATCGGACAGGGTCAAGCTTTCTTT CASSPPIGQGQAFF
- - TRBJ2-3 TRBV29-1 18 TGCAGCGCCTACCTGACTAGGCCGGTTGTCGGGAGCACAGATACGCAGTATTTT CSAYLTRPVVGSTDTQYF
- few TRBJ2-3 TRBV4-3 14 TGCGCCAGCAGCCAAGATCTCCCCCCCGATACGCAGTATTTT CASSQDLPPDTQYF
- - TRBJ1-2 TRBV20-1 10 TGCAGTGCTCTGCGTGATCAGTACACCTTC CSALRDQYTF
TRBD1 few TRBJ1-2 TRBV7-2 15 TGTGCCAGCAGCTTAGATCGTCGACAGGGGGGTGGCTACACCTTC CASSLDRRQGGGYTF
- few TRBJ2-1 TRBV28 15 TGTGCCAGCAGTCCGGACAGTCGGTCCTACAATGAGCAGTTCTTC CASSPDSRSYNEQFF
TRBD2 many TRBJ2-3 TRBV10-1 13 TGCGCCAGCGGCGGGGGATCCACAGATACGCAGTATTTT CASGGGSTDTQYF
- - TRBJ1-1 TRBV9 14 TGTGCCAGCAGCGTAGAAGGGACCAACACTGAAGCTTTCTTT CASSVEGTNTEAFF
- few TRBJ2-3 TRBV7-2 15 TGTGCCAGCAGCTTAGTGTGGGACAGCACAGATACGCAGTATTTT CASSLVWDSTDTQYF
- - TRBJ1-6 TRBV28 13 TGTGCCAGCAGTTCCATCCCTAATTCACCCCTCAACTTT CASSSIPNSPLNF
- - TRBJ1-1 TRBV29-1 11 TGCAGCGTTCGAGGGCCCACTGAAGCTTTCTTT CSVRGPTEAFF
- few TRBJ2-1 TRBV29-1 12 TGCAGCGTTGAAGTTTACTCCGATGAGCAGTTCTTC CSVEVYSDEQFF
- many TRBJ2-1 TRBV20-1 11 TGCAGTGCCCGGGGCTCCAATGAGCAGTTCTTC CSARGSNEQFF
- few TRBJ2-3 TRBV6-1 16 TGTGCCAGCATCCCAGACCTAGGAAGGGGGACAGATACGCAGTATTTT CASIPDLGRGTDTQYF